The clone carrying this T cell receptor beta chain was detected only a few times. This sample was taken from a study of blood T cells in healthy people across ages. Using a J-beta primer mix together with a sample-barcoded 5' primer, a second PCR was run for roughly 7 to 11 cycles. TCRdb used MiXCR to reprocess the 5' RACE reads, holding one entry per CDR3 protein. The sample includes approximately 800,000 distinct CDR3 sequences, about 36% seen only once; the top ten take 10% to 15%. The material sequenced was blood. The sequence was obtained from a man in his late teens or twenties in good health.

The DNA for the CDR3 is TGCGCCAGCAGCCAAGAGGGGGGCAATGAGCAGTTCTTC. It yields the protein CASSQEGGNEQFF. J is TRBJ2-1 and V is TRBV4-3, with D tentatively TRBD2 (6 bases). The V gene lost 0 bases and the J gene lost 6 bases, with 6 bases spanning the gap. CDR3 length: 13 amino acids. Looked up from germline, CDR1 is LGHNA and CDR2 is YSLEER.